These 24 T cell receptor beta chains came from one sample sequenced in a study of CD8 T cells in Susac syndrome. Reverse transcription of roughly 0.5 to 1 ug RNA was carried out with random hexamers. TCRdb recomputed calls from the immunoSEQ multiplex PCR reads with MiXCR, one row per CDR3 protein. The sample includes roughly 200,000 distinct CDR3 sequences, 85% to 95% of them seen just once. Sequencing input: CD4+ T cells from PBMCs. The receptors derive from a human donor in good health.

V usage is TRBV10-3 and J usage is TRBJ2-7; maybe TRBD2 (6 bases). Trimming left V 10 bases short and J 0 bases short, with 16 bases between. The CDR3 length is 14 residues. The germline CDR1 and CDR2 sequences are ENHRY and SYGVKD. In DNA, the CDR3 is TGTGCCACCTGGGACTTTGGAAGCTCCTACGAGCAGTACGTC. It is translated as CATWDFGSSYEQYV.

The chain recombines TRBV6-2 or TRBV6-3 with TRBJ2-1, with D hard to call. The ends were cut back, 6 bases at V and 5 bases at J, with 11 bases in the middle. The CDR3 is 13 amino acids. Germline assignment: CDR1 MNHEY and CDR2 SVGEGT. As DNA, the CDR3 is TGTGCCAGCAGGCCAGACATAGACAATGAGCAGTTCTTC. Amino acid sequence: CASRPDIDNEQFF.

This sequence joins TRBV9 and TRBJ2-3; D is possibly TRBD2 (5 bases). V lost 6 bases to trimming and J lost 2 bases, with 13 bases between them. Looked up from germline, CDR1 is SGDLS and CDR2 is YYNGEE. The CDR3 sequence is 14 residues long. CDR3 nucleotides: TGTGCCAGCACCGCGGGCGAAGTCACAGATACGCAGTATTTT. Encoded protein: CASTAGEVTDTQYF.

Written as DNA, the CDR3 is TGCAGCGCTACAGAGTTGAACTATGGCTACACCTTC. Residues: CSATELNYGYTF. This rearrangement joins TRBV29-1 to TRBJ1-2; no clear D. Germline loops: CDR1 SQVTM, CDR2 ANQGSEA. The CDR3 length is 12 residues. V lost 7 bases to trimming and J lost 2 bases, with 11 bases between them.

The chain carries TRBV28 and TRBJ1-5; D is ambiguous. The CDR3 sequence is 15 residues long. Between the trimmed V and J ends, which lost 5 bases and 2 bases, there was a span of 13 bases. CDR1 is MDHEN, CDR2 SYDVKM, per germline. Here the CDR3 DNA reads TGTGCCAGCAGTCCCCCCCGCGGACGCAATCAGCCCCAGCATTTT. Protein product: CASSPPRGRNQPQHF.

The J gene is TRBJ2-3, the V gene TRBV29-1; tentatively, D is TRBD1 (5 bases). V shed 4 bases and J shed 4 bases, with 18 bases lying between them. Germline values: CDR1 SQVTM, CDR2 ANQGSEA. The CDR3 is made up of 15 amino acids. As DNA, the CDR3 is TGCAGCGTTGTGGAAGTGCAGGGTCTCGCAGATACGCAGTATTTT. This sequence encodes CSVVEVQGLADTQYF.

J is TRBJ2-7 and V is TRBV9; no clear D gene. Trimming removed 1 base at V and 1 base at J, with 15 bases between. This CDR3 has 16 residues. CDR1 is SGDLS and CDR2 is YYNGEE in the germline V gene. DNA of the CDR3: TGTGCCAGCAGCGTATGGCCAGCTAGGCGTTCCTACGAGCAGTACGTC. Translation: CASSVWPARRSYEQYV.

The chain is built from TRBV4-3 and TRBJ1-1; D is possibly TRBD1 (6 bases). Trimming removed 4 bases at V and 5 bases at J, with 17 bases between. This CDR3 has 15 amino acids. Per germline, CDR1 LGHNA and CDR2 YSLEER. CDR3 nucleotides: TGCGCCAGCAGCCGATTTGGACACACAGGGACTGAAGCTTTCTTT. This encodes CASSRFGHTGTEAFF.

CDR3 amino acids: CASSPEANVLTF. CDR3 in DNA: TGTGCCAGCAGCCCGGAGGCCAACGTCCTGACTTTC. The chain is built from TRBV7-2 and TRBJ2-6; D is uncertain. CDR3 length equals 12 residues. In germline, CDR1 is SGHTA, CDR2 FQGNSA. The germline V and J ends were trimmed by 5 bases and 6 bases, with 5 bases remaining between them.

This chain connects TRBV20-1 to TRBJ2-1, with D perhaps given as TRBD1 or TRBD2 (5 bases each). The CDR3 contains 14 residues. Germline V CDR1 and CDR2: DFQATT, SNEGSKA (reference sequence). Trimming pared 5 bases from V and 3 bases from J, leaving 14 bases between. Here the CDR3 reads CSAPGTRDYNEQFF. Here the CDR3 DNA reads TGCAGTGCTCCCGGGACCCGGGACTACAATGAGCAGTTCTTC.

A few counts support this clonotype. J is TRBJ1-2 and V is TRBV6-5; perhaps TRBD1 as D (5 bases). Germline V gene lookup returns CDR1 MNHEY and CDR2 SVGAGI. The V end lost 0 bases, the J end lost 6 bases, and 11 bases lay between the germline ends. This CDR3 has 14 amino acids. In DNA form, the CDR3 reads TGTGCCAGCAGTTACTCGCAGGGTTACAATGGCTACACCTTC. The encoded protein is CASSYSQGYNGYTF.

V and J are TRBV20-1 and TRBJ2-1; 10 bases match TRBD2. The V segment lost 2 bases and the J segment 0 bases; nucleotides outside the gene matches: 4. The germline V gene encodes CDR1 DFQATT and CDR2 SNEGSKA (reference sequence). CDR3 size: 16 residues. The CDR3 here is CSARRLAGASYNEQFF. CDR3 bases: TGCAGTGCTAGACGCCTAGCGGGAGCCTCCTACAATGAGCAGTTCTTC.

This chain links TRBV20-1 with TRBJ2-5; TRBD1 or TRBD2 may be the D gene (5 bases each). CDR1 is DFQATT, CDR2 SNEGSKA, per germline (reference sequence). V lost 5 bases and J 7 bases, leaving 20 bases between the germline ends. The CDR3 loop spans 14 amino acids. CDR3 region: CSAVSGPSTATQYF. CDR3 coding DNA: TGCAGTGCTGTTTCGGGGCCCTCGACAGCGACCCAGTACTTC.

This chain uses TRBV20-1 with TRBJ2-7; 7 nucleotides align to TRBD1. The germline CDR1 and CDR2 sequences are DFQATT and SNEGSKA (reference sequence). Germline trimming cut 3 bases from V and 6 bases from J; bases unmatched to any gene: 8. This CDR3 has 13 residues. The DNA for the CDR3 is TGCAGTGCTAGGACAGGGTGGCCGGGCGAGCAGTACTTC. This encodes CSARTGWPGEQYF.

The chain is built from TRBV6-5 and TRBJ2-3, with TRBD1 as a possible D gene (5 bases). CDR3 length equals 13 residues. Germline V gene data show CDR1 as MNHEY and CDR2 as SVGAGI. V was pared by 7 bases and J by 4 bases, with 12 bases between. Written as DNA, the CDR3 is TGTGCCAGCACTCCGCAGGGTGCAGATACGCAGTATTTT. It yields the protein CASTPQGADTQYF.

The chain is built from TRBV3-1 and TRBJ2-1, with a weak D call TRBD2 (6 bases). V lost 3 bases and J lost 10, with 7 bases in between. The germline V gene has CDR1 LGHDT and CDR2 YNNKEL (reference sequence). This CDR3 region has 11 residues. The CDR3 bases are TGTGCCAGCAGCCAGGCGGGGGAGCAGTTCTTC. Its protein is CASSQAGEQFF.

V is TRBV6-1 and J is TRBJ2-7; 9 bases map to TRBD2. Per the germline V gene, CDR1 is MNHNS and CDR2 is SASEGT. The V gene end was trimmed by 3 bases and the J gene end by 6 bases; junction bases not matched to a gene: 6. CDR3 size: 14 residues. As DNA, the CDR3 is TGTGCCAGCAGTGATATAGCGGGAGCTCTCGAGCAGTACGTC. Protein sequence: CASSDIAGALEQYV.

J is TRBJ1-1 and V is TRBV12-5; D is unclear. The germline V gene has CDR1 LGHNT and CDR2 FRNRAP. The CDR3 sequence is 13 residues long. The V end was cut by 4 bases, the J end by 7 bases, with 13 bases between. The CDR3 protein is CASGSSPVHEAFF. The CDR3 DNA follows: TGTGCTAGTGGTTCAAGCCCCGTCCATGAAGCTTTCTTT.

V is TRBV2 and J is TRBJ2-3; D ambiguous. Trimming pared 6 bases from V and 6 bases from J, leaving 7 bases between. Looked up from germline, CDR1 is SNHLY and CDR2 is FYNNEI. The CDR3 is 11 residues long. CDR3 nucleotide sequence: TGTGCCAGCAGAGCCGTGGATACGCAGTATTTT. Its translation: CASRAVDTQYF.

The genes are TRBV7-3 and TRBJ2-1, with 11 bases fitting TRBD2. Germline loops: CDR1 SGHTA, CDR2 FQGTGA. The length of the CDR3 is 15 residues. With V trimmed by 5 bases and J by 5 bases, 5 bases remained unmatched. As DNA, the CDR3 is TGTGCCAGCAGCCCCGCGGGACTAGCGGACAATGAGCAGTTCTTC. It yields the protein CASSPAGLADNEQFF.

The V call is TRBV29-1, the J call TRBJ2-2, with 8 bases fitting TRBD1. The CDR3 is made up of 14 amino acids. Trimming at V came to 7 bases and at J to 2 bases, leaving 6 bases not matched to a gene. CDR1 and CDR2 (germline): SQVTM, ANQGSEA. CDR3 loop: CSARTGINTGELFF. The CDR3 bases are TGCAGCGCCAGGACAGGGATAAACACCGGGGAGCTGTTTTTT.

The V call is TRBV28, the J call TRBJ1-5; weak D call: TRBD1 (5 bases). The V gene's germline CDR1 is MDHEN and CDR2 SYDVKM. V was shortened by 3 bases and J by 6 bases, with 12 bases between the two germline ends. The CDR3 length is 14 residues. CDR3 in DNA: TGTGCCAGCAGTTTTGGGGGTGTAGCTCAGCCCCAGCATTTT. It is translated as CASSFGGVAQPQHF.

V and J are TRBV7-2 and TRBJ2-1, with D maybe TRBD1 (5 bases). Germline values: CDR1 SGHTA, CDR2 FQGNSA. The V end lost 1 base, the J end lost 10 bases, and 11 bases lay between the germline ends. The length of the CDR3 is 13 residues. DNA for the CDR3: TGTGCCAGCAGCTTAGTTGCAGGGCGCGAGCAGTTCTTC. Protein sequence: CASSLVAGREQFF.

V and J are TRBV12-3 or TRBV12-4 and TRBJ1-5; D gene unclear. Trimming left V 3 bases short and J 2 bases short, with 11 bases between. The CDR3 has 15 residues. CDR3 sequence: CASSFRVAGNQPQHF. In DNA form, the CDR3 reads TGTGCCAGCAGTTTTCGAGTGGCGGGCAATCAGCCCCAGCATTTT.